Following are 19 T cell receptor beta chains from one sample sequenced in a study of cytomegalovirus exposure and HLA in healthy donors. Primers for the PCR totalled 60 Vbeta and 13 Jbeta. Clones were sequenced by immunoSEQ multiplex PCR, and TCRdb holds only the in-frame ones, with some missing. The profile covers 90,000 to 100,000 clones, with over 50% appearing a single time and 3.9% taken by the ten largest. Source material: PBMCs. The receptors come from a man aged 25-45 years in good health and CMV-seronegative.

The V call is TRBV6-1, the J call TRBJ1-4; 8 bases line up with TRBD1. Germline V CDR1 and CDR2: MNHNS, SASEGT. The length of the CDR3 is 15 residues. Unmatched junction bases numbered 4, after V lost 0 bases and J lost 7 bases. The CDR3 here is CASSEASGQVEKLFF. CDR3 DNA: TGTGCCAGCAGTGAAGCTTCGGGACAGGTTGAAAAACTGTTTTTT.

The gene calls are TRBV30 and TRBJ2-1; D possibly corresponds to TRBD2 (5 bases). Between the trimmed V and J ends, which lost 0 bases and 0 bases, there was a span of 9 bases. Germline V gene lookup returns CDR1 GTSNPN and CDR2 SVGIG (reference sequence). This CDR3 comprises 15 residues. CDR3 bases: TGTGCCTGGAGTGTAGGAGGAAACTCCTACAATGAGCAGTTCTTC. Translated: CAWSVGGNSYNEQFF.

CDR3 coding DNA: TGTGCCAGCTCACCAGACAACAACTATGGCTACACCTTC. Its protein product is CASSPDNNYGYTF. This chain uses TRBV18 with TRBJ1-2; D is unclear. Germline V CDR1 and CDR2: KGHSH, LQKENI. This CDR3 comprises 13 residues. V was cut by 2 bases and J by 2 bases, with 6 bases left in between.

V and J are TRBV7-8 and TRBJ2-1, with 10 positions matching TRBD2. The CDR3 contains 16 residues. V lost 1 base, J lost 5 bases, and 5 bases stayed unmatched. Germline values: CDR1 SGHVS, CDR2 FQNEAQ. DNA for the CDR3: TGTGCCAGCAGCTTAGGTCTAGCGGGGGTAAACAATGAGCAGTTCTTC. This codes for CASSLGLAGVNNEQFF.

V gene TRBV9 combines with J gene TRBJ2-2; 9 bases are a match to TRBD2. CDR1 and CDR2 from the germline V gene are SGDLS and YYNGEE. This CDR3 has 16 residues. Unmatched junction bases numbered 0, after V lost 0 bases and J lost 0 bases. CDR3 loop: CASSVASGANTGELFF. The CDR3 DNA reads TGTGCCAGCAGCGTAGCTAGCGGGGCGAACACCGGGGAGCTGTTTTTT.

This clone was counted between two and nine times. A junction boundary mismatches the germline segment, possibly from a read error. The chain has TRBV7-2 and TRBJ2-1; D possibly corresponds to TRBD2 (6 bases). This CDR3 has 15 amino acids. Germline-derived CDR1 and CDR2 are SGHTA and FQGNSA. The CDR3 coding sequence is TGTGCCAGCAGCTTAGATGGGACTGATGTCTATGAACAGTTCTTC. Its translation: CASSLDGTDVYEQFF. The variable domain in full, with the rest retrieved from reference TRBV7-2 and TRBJ2-1, is GAGVSQSPSNKVTEKGKDVELRCDPISGHTALYWYRQSLGQGLEFLIYFQGNSAPDKSGLPSDRFSAERTGGSVSTLTIQRTQQEDSAVYLCASSLDGTDVYEQFFGPGTRLTVL.

This chain uses TRBV9 with TRBJ2-5, with TRBD2 identical over 10 bases. Germline V lookup: CDR1 SGDLS, CDR2 YYNGEE. This CDR3 comprises 14 residues. Trimming cost V 3 bases and J 5 bases; bases outside gene matches: 4. The DNA of the CDR3 is TGTGCCAGCAGCGGAGCGGGGGGGCGCGAGACCCAGTACTTC. The encoded protein is CASSGAGGRETQYF.

The chain joins TRBV6-5 to TRBJ1-5, with D hard to call. V was trimmed by 6 bases and J by 4 bases, leaving 16 bases between them. Germline assignment: CDR1 MNHEY and CDR2 SVGAGI. CDR3 size: 15 residues. The CDR3 coding sequence is TGTGCCAGCAGAACTACGGGGAACCTAAATCAGCCCCAGCATTTT. This translates into CASRTTGNLNQPQHF.

This rearrangement joins TRBV10-3 to TRBJ1-6, with 8 nucleotides matching TRBD1. Germline-derived CDR1 and CDR2 are ENHRY and SYGVKD. This CDR3 region has 13 residues. The trim removed 10 bases at V and 7 bases at J, leaving 6 bases unmatched. CDR3 nucleotide sequence: TGTGCCACCCGACAGGGGTTGAATTCACCCCTCCACTTT. It translates to CATRQGLNSPLHF.

The rearrangement links TRBV16 to TRBJ1-1; 7 bases align to TRBD1. There are 17 residues in the CDR3. Germline CDR1 KGHSY, CDR2 FQNENV. V trimming: 4 bases; J trimming: 2 bases; junction bases outside the gene matches: 13. CDR3 residues: CASSPNVRTGVNTEAFF. Written as DNA, the CDR3 is TGTGCCAGCAGCCCAAACGTCAGGACAGGCGTCAACACTGAAGCTTTCTTT.

The genes are TRBV7-9 and TRBJ2-5; 7 positions agree with TRBD2. From germline, CDR1 is SEHNR and CDR2 FQNEAQ (reference sequence). The CDR3 totals 15 residues. J gave up 4 bases and V 1 base, and 6 bases lay outside the gene matches. For the CDR3, the DNA is TGTGCCAGCAGCTTAGGGCGGGGGTACATAGAGACCCAGTACTTC. Its translation: CASSLGRGYIETQYF.

Of note for this clone: The same CDR3 arises from other DNA sequences in this sample as well. The chain carries TRBV9 and TRBJ2-7; 10 nucleotides line up with TRBD2. Germline V CDR1 and CDR2: SGDLS, YYNGEE. V trimming: 0 bases; J trimming: 3 bases; junction bases outside the gene matches: 6. The CDR3 has 16 amino acids. The CDR3 DNA reads TGTGCCAGCAGCGTAGCCCCTAGCGGGAGTTTCTACGAGCAGTACTTC. It yields the protein CASSVAPSGSFYEQYF. The full variable domain, completed using reference TRBV9 and TRBJ2-7, is DSGVTQTPKHLITATGQRVTLRCSPRSGDLSVYWYQQSLDQGLQFLIQYYNGEERAKGNILERFSAQQFPDLHSELNLSSLELGDSALYFCASSVAPSGSFYEQYFGPGTRLTVT.

The rearrangement joins TRBV18 to TRBJ1-2, with TRBD1 as a possible D gene (6 bases). Trimming left V 8 bases short and J 3 bases short, with 10 bases between. CDR3 size: 12 residues. Germline-derived CDR1 and CDR2 are KGHSH and LQKENI. In DNA form, the CDR3 reads TGTGCCAGCACCAGGGGAGACTATGGCTACACCTTC. It yields the protein CASTRGDYGYTF.

The V call is TRBV28, the J call TRBJ2-7; 7 positions match TRBD2. CDR1 is MDHEN and CDR2 is SYDVKM in the germline V gene. V gave up 2 bases and J gave up 6 bases; unmatched junction bases: 7. The CDR3 covers 14 residues. The DNA for the CDR3 is TGTGCCAGCAGTTTAGGGGGGGGGACTTGCGAGCAGTACTTC. Translated: CASSLGGGTCEQYF.

This clone was found a few times. The gene calls are TRBV4-3 and TRBJ2-3; weak D call: TRBD2 (6 bases). The V and J ends lost 2 bases and 1 base respectively, with 13 bases between them. The CDR3 covers 16 residues. The germline V gene has CDR1 LGHNA and CDR2 YSLEER. The CDR3 loop is CASSQFVGGGTDTQYF. Here the CDR3 DNA reads TGCGCCAGCAGCCAATTCGTCGGGGGAGGCACAGATACGCAGTATTTT.

The chain combines TRBV7-9 with TRBJ1-1, with TRBD1 matching over 8 bases. The CDR3 length is 11 residues. Germline V lookup: CDR1 SEHNR, CDR2 FQNEAQ (reference sequence). V was clipped by 10 bases and J by 5 bases; unmatched bases: 3. The CDR3 bases are TGTGCCACCAGGGGGCTGACTGAAGCTTTCTTT. This gives the protein CATRGLTEAFF.

This clone has more than one count but fewer than ten. The rearrangement joins TRBV4-2 to TRBJ1-6, with 8 bases aligning to TRBD1. This CDR3 contains 16 residues. The V gene's germline CDR1 is LGHNA and CDR2 YNFKEQ. The ends lost 0 bases at V and 9 bases at J; junction bases unmatched: 7. The CDR3 region is CASSQEVPGGSSPLHF. The CDR3 bases are TGTGCCAGCAGCCAAGAGGTGCCAGGGGGCAGTTCACCCCTCCACTTT.

V and J are TRBV19 and TRBJ1-4, with D possibly matching TRBD1 (6 bases). Germline V gives CDR1 LNHDA, CDR2 SQIVND (reference sequence). V was shortened by 5 bases and J by 8 bases, with 15 bases between the two germline ends. This CDR3 spans 14 amino acids. The chain's CDR3 is CASSVRGIGEKLFF. The CDR3 bases are TGTGCCAGTAGTGTCAGGGGAATAGGAGAAAAACTGTTTTTT.

This clone turned up a few times. The CDR3 loop is CASSGIGLAGVKGGELFF. CDR3 coding DNA: TGTGCCAGCAGTGGGATTGGACTAGCGGGAGTAAAGGGCGGGGAGCTGTTTTTT. The chain links TRBV27 to TRBJ2-2; 13 nucleotides match TRBD2. The CDR3 runs 18 residues. Germline CDR1 reads MNHEY; CDR2 reads SMNVEV (reference sequence). The ends lost 5 bases at V and 7 bases at J; junction bases unmatched: 13.